The subject of this entry is one TCR beta chain. Its antigen is unknown. These data are taken from a study of OX40 agonist ivuxolimab in advanced cancers. Study-level results: Near-lowest levels of clonal expansion characterized partial responders at 0.1-3.0 mg/kg.

Deletions cut 4 bases from V and 4 bases from J, with 11 bases between. The CDR3 has 14 amino acids. CDR1 and CDR2 from the germline V gene are MNHNS and SASEGT. The method was immunoSEQ multiplex PCR; TCRdb's version includes in-frame clones alone and lacks a portion of them. The sample lists some 78,000 clones, about 88% seen once, with 0.85% to 1% in the top ten. The chain carries TRBV6-1 and TRBJ1-5, with D maybe TRBD1 (5 bases). The source is an adult with an advanced solid tumor such as melanoma, head and neck, liver or kidney cancer. The input for sequencing was CD4+ or CD8+ T cells sorted from blood, taken in a trial of the OX40 agonist ivuxolimab. CDR3 sequence: CASSVSGGNQPQHF. The CDR3 DNA reads TGTGCCAGCAGTGTGAGTGGGGGGAATCAGCCCCAGCATTTT.